This T cell receptor (beta chain) was identified in a study of OX40 agonist ivuxolimab in advanced cancers. Study-wide context: The costimulatory receptor OX40 (CD134) was targeted by ivuxolimab, a fully human IgG2 agonistic monoclonal antibody. Intravenous ivuxolimab was administered to patients every 2 weeks at six dose levels: 0.01, 0.1, 0.3, 1.5, 3 and 10 mg/kg. Of the 50 to 55 dose-escalation patients, hepatocellular carcinoma was present in about 20, melanoma in some 15, renal cell carcinoma in 9 and head and neck cancer in 9. In the dose-escalation cohort, 82.7% of patients were male, and the mean age was approximately 60 years, with a range of roughly 20 to 79. Patients were allowed to have had prior anti-PD-1, anti-PD-L1 or anti-CTLA-4 therapy, and 40% of the dose-escalation patients had been treated with checkpoint inhibitors. Partial responses occurred in three dose-escalation patients, of whom one had hepatocellular carcinoma and two had cutaneous melanoma. The purpose of peripheral TCRbeta sequencing was to test whether ivuxolimab changed TCR sequence diversity and led to clonal T-cell expansion. The paper reports the monotherapy dose-escalation portion (N of about 52 patients) of the phase I ivuxolimab trial.

Genomic DNA was isolated from the sorted cells so that the TCRbeta CDR3 region could be sequenced. The immunoSEQ Assay was used for sequencing of TCRbeta CDR3 regions. In its TCRdb copy, this immuneACCESS table keeps in-frame sequences only and misses some clones. Where compared with another copy, unresolved V genes explain less than half of these, and the others have no known cause. This sample is represented by about 59,000 clones; approximately 91% of them were singletons. Under 0.8% of the sample is in the top ten clones. Concerning this clone itself: What antigen it recognizes has not been identified. Within one base of it there is no much larger clone, and no base qualities were kept.

Study-wide findings and limitations: After ivuxolimab, more expanded clones were found on average in CD8+ T cells than in CD4+ T cells. Clonal expansion of both CD4+ and CD8+ blood T cells was observed from baseline to week 6 at doses 0.1 to 3.0 mg/kg. Partial responders in the 0.1-3.0 mg/kg groups had among the lowest normalized peripheral clonal expansion, especially among CD8+ T cells. Low levels of normalized T-cell clonal expansion were also shown by some nonresponding patients. The antigen specificity of the clonally expanded peripheral T cells was not determined.

In the germline V gene, CDR1 corresponds to MNHNS and CDR2 to SASEGT. From the cysteine up to the phenylalanine, the CDR3 has a length of 15 residues. Kept here is only the CDR3 DNA, which spans 45 bases and is read in frame from base 1. Trimmed from V: 10 bases; trimmed from J: 4 bases; junction bases lacking a gene match: 12. Patients with autoimmune disease history or receiving systemic immunosuppression were excluded from the trial. Peripheral blood for TCR sequencing was collected from all dose cohorts at baseline, on cycle 4 day 1, and on cycle 7 day 1. Samples were obtained from an open-label, multicenter, first-in-human phase I dose-escalation trial of ivuxolimab. Adults with locally advanced or metastatic melanoma, renal cell carcinoma, hepatocellular carcinoma or head and neck squamous cell carcinoma were enrolled in the trial. Before TCR sequencing, CD4+ and CD8+ T cells were separately sorted from peripheral blood.

This specimen was CD4+ or CD8+ T cells sorted from blood, taken in a trial of the OX40 agonist ivuxolimab. This TCR came from an adult with an advanced solid tumor such as melanoma, head and neck, liver or kidney cancer. The chain is made from TRBV6-1 and TRBJ2-5; TRBD1 lines up with 10 middle nucleotides. The CDR3 amino acid sequence is: CATSRDRGLRETQYF. The sequenced DNA: TGTGCCACCAGCCGGGACAGGGGTTTGAGAGAGACCCAGTACTTC.